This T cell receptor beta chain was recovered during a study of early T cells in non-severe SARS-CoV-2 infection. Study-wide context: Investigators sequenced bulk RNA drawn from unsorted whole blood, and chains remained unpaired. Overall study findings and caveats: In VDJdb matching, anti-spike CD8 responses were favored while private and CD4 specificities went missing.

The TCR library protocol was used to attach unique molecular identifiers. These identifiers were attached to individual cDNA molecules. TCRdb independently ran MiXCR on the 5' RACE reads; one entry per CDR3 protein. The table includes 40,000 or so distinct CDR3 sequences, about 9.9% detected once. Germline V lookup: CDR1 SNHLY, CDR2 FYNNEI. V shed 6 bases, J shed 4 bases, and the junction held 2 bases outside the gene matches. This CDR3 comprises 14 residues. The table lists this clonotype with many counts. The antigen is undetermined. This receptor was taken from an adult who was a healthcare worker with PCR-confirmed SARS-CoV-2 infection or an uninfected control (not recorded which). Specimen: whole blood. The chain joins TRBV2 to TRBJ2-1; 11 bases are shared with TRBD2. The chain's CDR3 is CASRGLAEYNEQFF. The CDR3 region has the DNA TGTGCCAGCAGGGGACTAGCGGAGTACAATGAGCAGTTCTTC.